This T cell receptor beta chain was obtained from a study of immune cell composition in non-small cell lung cancer (dated by TCRdb to 2015 to 2018). Turning to the overall study: Histologic subtype, mostly lung adenocarcinoma or squamous cell carcinoma, was determined with H&E together with p63, CK5, Napsin A and TTF-1 immunohistochemistry. TCR-beta sequencing (Adaptive Biotechnologies) was performed on roughly 34 paired NSCLC tumour and non-adjacent lung specimens plus 26 tumour-only specimens. Supplementary cohort #1 consisted of approximately 9 lung adenocarcinoma cases with paired tumour/lung TCR-beta sequencing and with TIL populations generated to assess tumour reactivity. The subtype comparisons left out a handful of tumour specimens with TCR-beta data because those specimens were rare histological subtypes. What the study reported, not specific to this receptor: Tumour-associated clones >0.5% occurred in nearly half of NSCLC cases: about 33% of adenocarcinomas versus 75% of squamous carcinomas. Only 9 to 10 cases were included in the reactivity cohort, and sequence sharing between tumour-reactive clones and the dominant in vivo tumour-associated clones was not shown. Across 10 or so adenocarcinoma cases, the maximal tumour-associated clone frequency showed a strong correlation with TIL tumour reactivity, but overall clonality showed no such correlation. No significant correlation was found between smoking pack-years and tumour TCR-beta clonality.

TCR-beta CDR3 regions were amplified from genomic DNA by a two-step multiplex PCR, with the second step adding Illumina-compatible adaptors. As a commercial immunoSEQ service, TCR-beta immunosequencing was carried out on an Illumina platform. For the original study's pipeline: Two measures summarised the repertoires: productive clonality, and Top 10 Clones, meaning the percentage of T-cell templates coming from the ten most frequent sequences. Productive clonality ranged from 0 to 1, with 1 indicating a monoclonal population. Sequences comprising at least 0.1% of tumour T-cell templates but absent from matched non-adjacent lung were defined as tumour-associated clones and were identified via log10 scatter plots. Analyses were done in GraphPad Prism7 and R, with Student's t-tests for two-group comparisons, ANOVA for stages, and linear regression for relationships. The clones in this table, taken by TCRdb from immuneACCESS, are in-frame only. Not every clone is retained; where verified, under half of the shortfall comes from an unresolved V gene, and the cause of the rest is unknown. V, J and clone size are taken as reported in that table, and D and trimming were inferred from the DNA itself. This sample is represented by over a thousand clones; around three fifths of them were singletons. The ten largest clones capture nearly 30% of the sample.

Normal lung samples were non-adjacent lung tissue taken as far from the tumour as possible, at least 3 cm away, from the same patient. Genomic DNA was extracted with the QIAamp DNA kit from frozen aliquots of unsorted single-cell suspensions. Tissues arrived within 2 hours of resection and were immediately processed into single-cell suspensions. Tissue was mechanically dissociated and enzymatically digested with DNase I, collagenase I and hyaluronidase for approximately 32 minutes at 37 °C, then filtered and RBC-lysed. This clone occurred a few times. What this receptor recognizes is not known. No base qualities exist here, and no much larger clone lies one base off it. From the cysteine through the phenylalanine, the CDR3 covers 10 amino acids. The DNA shown is the 30-base CDR3, in frame from base 1. At the junction V is shortened by 7 bases and J by 7 bases, with 8 bases in between. The germline V gene specifies SGHRS as CDR1 and YFSETQ as CDR2.

This sequence originates from a human donor with non-small cell lung cancer. What was sequenced was non-adjacent lung tissue. The rearranged segments are TRBV5-1 and TRBJ2-5, with the D segment identity uncertain. The nucleotide sequence reads TGCGCCAGCCCCTCGGGGACCCAGTACTTC. Its coded protein is CASPSGTQYF.